This section outlines one TCR beta chain sequence together with its context. This entry is derived from a study of technical replicates of blood from a few donors. CDR3 length equals 13 residues. Germline trimming cut 5 bases from V and 6 bases from J; bases unmatched to any gene: 3. The germline gives CDR1 LNHDA, CDR2 SQIVND (reference sequence). TCRdb's table, derived via immunoSEQ multiplex PCR, lists solely in-frame clones and lacks some. The sample shows approximately 100,000 clones, 95% to 96% of them seen only once. Sequencing was carried out using T cells isolated from PBMCs. This sequence originates from a human donor in good health. V usage is TRBV19 and J usage is TRBJ1-1, with TRBD1 matching 10 bases. The CDR3 protein is CASSPTGGPEAFF. The DNA for the CDR3 is TGTGCCAGTAGTCCGACAGGGGGCCCTGAAGCTTTCTTT.